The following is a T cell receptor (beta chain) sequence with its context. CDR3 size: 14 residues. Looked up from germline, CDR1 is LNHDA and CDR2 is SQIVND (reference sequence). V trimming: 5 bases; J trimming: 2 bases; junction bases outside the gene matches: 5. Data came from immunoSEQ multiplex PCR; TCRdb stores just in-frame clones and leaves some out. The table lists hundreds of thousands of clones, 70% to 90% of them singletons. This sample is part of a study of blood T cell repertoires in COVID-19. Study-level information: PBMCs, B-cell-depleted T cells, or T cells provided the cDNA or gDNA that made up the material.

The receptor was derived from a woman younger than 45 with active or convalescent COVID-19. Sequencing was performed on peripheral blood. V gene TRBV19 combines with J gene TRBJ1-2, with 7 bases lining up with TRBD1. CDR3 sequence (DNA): TGTGCCAGTAGTCTAGGGACAGAGAACTATGGCTACACCTTC. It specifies CASSLGTENYGYTF.